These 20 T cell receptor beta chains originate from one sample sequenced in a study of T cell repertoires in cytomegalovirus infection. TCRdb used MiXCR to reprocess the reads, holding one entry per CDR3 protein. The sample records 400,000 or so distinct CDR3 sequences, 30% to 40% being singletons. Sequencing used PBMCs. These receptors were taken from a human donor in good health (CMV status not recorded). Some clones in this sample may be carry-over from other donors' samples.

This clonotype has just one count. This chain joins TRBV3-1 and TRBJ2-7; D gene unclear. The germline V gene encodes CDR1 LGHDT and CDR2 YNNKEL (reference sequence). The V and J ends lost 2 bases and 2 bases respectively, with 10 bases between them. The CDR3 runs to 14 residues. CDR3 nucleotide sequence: TGTGCCAGCAGCCAAAGCCTACTCCCCTACGAGCAGTACTTC. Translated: CASSQSLLPYEQYF.

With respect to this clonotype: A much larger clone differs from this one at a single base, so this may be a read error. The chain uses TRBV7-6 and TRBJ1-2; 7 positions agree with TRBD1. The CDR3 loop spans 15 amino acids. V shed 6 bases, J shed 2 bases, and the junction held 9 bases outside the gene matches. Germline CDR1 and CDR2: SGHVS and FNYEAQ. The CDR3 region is CASSPSGTDNYGYTF. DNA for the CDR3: TGTGCCAGCAGTCCATCCGGGACAGACAACTATGGCTACACCTTC.

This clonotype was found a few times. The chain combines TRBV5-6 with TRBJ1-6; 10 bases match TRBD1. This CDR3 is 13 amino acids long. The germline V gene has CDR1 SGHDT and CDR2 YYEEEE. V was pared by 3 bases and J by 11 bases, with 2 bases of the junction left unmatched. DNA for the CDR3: TGTGCCAGCAGCTCGGGACAGGGGACACCCCTCCACTTT. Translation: CASSSGQGTPLHF.

The CDR3 DNA follows: TGTGCCAGCAGCATCGGACAGGGGGGTGCCTACGAGCAGTACTTC. This codes for CASSIGQGGAYEQYF. The rearrangement joins TRBV7-6 to TRBJ2-7, with 10 bases identical to TRBD1. Germline V gene sequence: CDR1 SGHVS, CDR2 FNYEAQ. This CDR3 is built from 15 residues. V lost 5 bases, J lost 2 bases, and 6 bases stayed unmatched.

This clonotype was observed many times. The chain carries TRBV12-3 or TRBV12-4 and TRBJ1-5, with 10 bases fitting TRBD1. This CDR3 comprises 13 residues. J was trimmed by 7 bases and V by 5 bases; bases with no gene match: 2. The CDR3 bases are TGTGCCAGCAGTGGGACAGGGGTCCAGCCCCAGCATTTT. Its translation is CASSGTGVQPQHF.

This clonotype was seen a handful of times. The CDR3, as DNA: TGCGCCAGCAGCCAAGAACTGACTAGGTCAGCAGATACGCAGTATTTT. Translated, it gives CASSQELTRSADTQYF. V usage is TRBV4-3 and J usage is TRBJ2-3; D might be TRBD2 (6 bases). In germline, CDR1 is LGHNA, CDR2 YSLEER. Deletions cut 0 bases from V and 4 bases from J, with 14 bases between. CDR3 size: 16 residues.

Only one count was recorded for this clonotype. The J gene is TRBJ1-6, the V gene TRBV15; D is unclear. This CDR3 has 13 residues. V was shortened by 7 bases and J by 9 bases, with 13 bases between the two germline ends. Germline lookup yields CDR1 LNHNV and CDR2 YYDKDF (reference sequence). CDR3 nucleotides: TGTGCCACCACCCCCGGCGGGTTTTCACCCCTCCACTTT. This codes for CATTPGGFSPLHF.

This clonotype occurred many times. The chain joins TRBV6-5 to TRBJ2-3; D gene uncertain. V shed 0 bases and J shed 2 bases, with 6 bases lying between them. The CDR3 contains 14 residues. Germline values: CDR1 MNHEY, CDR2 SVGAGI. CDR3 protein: CASSYSRITDTQYF. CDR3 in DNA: TGTGCCAGCAGTTACTCCCGAATCACAGATACGCAGTATTTT.

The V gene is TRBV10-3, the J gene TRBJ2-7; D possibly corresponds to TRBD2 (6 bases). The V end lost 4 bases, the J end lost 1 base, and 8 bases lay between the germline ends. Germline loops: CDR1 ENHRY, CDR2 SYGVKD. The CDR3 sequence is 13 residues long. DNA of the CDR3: TGTGCCATCAGTGCGGACTATTCCTACGAGCAGTACTTC. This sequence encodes CAISADYSYEQYF.

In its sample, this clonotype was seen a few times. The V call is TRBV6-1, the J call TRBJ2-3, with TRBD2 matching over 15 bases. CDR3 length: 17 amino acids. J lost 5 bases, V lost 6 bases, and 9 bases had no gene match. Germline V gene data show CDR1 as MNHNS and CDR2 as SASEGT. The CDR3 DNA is TGTGCCAGCAGCCCCGGACTAGCGGGGGGGCCTTTAGATACGCAGTATTTT. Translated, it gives CASSPGLAGGPLDTQYF.

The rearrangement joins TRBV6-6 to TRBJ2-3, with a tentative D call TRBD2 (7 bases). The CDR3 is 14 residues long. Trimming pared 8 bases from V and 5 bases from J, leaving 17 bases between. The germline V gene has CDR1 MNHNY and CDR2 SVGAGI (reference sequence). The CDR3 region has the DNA TGTGCCAGCGTTTTCGGCGGGGGCAAAGATACGCAGTATTTT. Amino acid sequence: CASVFGGGKDTQYF.

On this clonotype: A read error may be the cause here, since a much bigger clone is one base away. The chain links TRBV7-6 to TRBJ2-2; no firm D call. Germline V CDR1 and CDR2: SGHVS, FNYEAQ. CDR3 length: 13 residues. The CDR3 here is CASSYVGTVELFF. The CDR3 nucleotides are TGTGCCAGCAGCTACGTAGGCACCGTGGAGCTGTTTTTT.

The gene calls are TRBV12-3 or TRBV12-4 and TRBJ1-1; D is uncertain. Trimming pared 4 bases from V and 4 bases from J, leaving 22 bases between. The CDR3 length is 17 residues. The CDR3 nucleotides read TGTGCCAGCAGTTACTCCGGGCCCTCCGATCGGGGCACTGAAGCTTTCTTT. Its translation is CASSYSGPSDRGTEAFF.

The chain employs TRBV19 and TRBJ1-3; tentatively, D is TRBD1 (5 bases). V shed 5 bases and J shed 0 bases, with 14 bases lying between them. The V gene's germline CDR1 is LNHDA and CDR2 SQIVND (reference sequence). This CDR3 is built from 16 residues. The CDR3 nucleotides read TGTGCCAGTAGTCTCATCTCGACAGTCTCTGGAAACACCATATATTTT. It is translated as CASSLISTVSGNTIYF.

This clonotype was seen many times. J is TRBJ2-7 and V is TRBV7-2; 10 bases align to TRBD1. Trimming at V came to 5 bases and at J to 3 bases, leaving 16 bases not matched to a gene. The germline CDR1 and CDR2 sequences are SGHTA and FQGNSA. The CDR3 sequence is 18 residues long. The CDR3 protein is CASSQGGDRGHLNYEQYF. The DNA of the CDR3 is TGTGCCAGCAGCCAGGGCGGAGACAGGGGGCACCTTAACTACGAGCAGTACTTC. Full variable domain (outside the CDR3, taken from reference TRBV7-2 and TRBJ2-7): GAGVSQSPSNKVTEKGKDVELRCDPISGHTALYWYRQSLGQGLEFLIYFQGNSAPDKSGLPSDRFSAERTGGSVSTLTIQRTQQEDSAVYLCASSQGGDRGHLNYEQYFGPGTRLTVT.

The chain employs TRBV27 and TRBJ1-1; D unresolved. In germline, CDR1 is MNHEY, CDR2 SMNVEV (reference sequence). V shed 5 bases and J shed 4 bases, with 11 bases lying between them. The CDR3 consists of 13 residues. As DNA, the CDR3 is TGTGCCAGCAGTCGGGCCCAGGCCACTGAAGCTTTCTTT. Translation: CASSRAQATEAFF.

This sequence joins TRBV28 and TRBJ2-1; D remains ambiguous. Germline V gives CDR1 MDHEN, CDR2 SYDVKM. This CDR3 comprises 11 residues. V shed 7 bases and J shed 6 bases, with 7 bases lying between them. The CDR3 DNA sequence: TGTGCCAGCAAATTATCCAATGAGCAGTTCTTC. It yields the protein CASKLSNEQFF.

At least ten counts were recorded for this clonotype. Here the CDR3 DNA reads TGTGCCAGCAGCCAGGACCCCTCCTACAATGAGCAGTTCTTC. Amino acids: CASSQDPSYNEQFF. This sequence joins TRBV7-8 and TRBJ2-1; no firm D call. CDR3 length: 14 amino acids. CDR1 is SGHVS and CDR2 is FQNEAQ in the germline V gene. The V and J ends lost 5 bases and 0 bases respectively, with 8 bases between them.

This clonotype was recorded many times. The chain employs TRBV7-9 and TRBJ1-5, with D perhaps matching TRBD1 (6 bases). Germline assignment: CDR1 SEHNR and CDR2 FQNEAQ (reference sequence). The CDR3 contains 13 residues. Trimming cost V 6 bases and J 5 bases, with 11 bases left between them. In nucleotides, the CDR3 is TGTGCCAGCAGTCTTAGGGGGGATCAGCCCCAGCATTTT. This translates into CASSLRGDQPQHF.

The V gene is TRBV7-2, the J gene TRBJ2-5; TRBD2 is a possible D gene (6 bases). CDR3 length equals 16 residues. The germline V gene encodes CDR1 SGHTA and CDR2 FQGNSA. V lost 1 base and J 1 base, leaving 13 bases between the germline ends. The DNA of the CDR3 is TGTGCCAGCAGCTTAGGGAGGGTTTCGGGCCAAGAGACCCAGTACTTC. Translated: CASSLGRVSGQETQYF.